This T cell receptor beta chain was identified during a study of cytomegalovirus exposure and HLA in healthy donors. Overall study: Earlier sequencing of 200 million or so T cells yielded 100 million to 120 million unique TCR beta sequences. Study outcomes and limitations: There were 150 to 200 TCR beta chains listed as cytomegalovirus-associated. The majority of TCR sequences were rare, yet some public TCRs appeared in many donors. High specificity and sensitivity for cytomegalovirus status were reported for the classifier.

Germline CDR1 MDHEN, CDR2 SYDVKM. CDR3 length: 12 amino acids. Between the trimmed V and J ends, which lost 8 bases and 5 bases, there was a span of 12 bases. Notes on this clone: The target antigen is unknown.

This PCR relied on a set of 60 Vbeta primers and 13 Jbeta primers. Some clones are missing from TCRdb's copy, which holds only in-frame ones; the method was immunoSEQ multiplex PCR. This table has about 140,000 clones, around 82% appearing once. The sequencing input was PBMCs. The TCR sequence derives from a man aged 18 to 30 in good health and CMV-seropositive. The J gene is TRBJ1-2, the V gene TRBV28; D is unresolved. CDR3 amino acids: CASAPRLYGYTF. As DNA, the CDR3 is TGTGCCAGCGCTCCGAGGCTGTATGGCTACACCTTC.